The TCR beta chain described here comes from a study of response to subunit inactivated influenza vaccine. Study-wide results and limits: There was a suggestion from the authors that each seasonal influenza vaccination recruits few new T cells.

TCRdb ran MiXCR on the RT-PCR reads and lists one entry per CDR3 protein. The table shows about 530,000 distinct CDR3 sequences, with 13% occurring only once. V was trimmed by 3 bases and J by 2 bases, leaving 11 bases between them. The CDR3 spans 14 residues. CDR1 and CDR2 (germline): MNHEY, SVGEGT. In the case of this clonotype: Its antigen remains unidentified.

The genes are TRBV6-2 or TRBV6-3 and TRBJ2-7; a weak D match, TRBD1 (6 bases). The source is a man aged 50-59 years who received an inactivated influenza vaccine. Sequencing was performed on PBMCs from blood, taken 35 to 45 days after vaccination. The CDR3 reads CASSYGGSTYEQYF. The CDR3 region has the DNA TGTGCCAGCAGTTATGGGGGCTCCACCTACGAGCAGTACTTC.